These T cell receptor beta chains were read from a single sample in a study of blood T cell repertoires in COVID-19. The repertoire was sequenced with immunoSEQ multiplex PCR; TCRdb's copy has only in-frame clones and lacks some. The repertoire holds over 110,000 clones, with around 83% as singletons. Sequencing input: peripheral blood. These TCRs come from a man in his 60s with active or convalescent COVID-19. Both conserved end residues are part of each CDR3. D genes are given only for firm matches. Expanded clones get a size class; other rows say once, few or many, or leave the size out.

TRBV6-1	-	TRBJ1-3	-	CASSEVGENTIYF	TGTGCCAGCAGTGAAGTCGGGGAAAACACCATATATTTT
TRBV18	-	TRBJ1-3	TRBD1	CASSPKNRQGGNTIYF	TGTGCCAGCTCACCAAAAAATAGACAGGGTGGAAACACCATATATTTT
TRBV13	-	TRBJ2-2	TRBD1	CASSSTGQSLTGELFF	TGTGCCAGCAGCTCCACGGGACAGTCTCTTACCGGGGAGCTGTTTTTT
TRBV5-6	-	TRBJ2-7	-	CASSFRGPYEQYF	TGTGCCAGCAGCTTCAGGGGTCCCTACGAGCAGTACTTC
TRBV7-2	-	TRBJ1-2	-	CASSLYPQGVYGYTF	TGTGCCAGCAGCTTATACCCCCAGGGCGTATATGGCTACACCTTC
TRBV4-3	-	TRBJ1-5	TRBD1	CASSHQRDRLPQPQHF	TGCGCCAGCAGCCATCAACGGGACAGGCTGCCTCAGCCCCAGCATTTT
TRBV27	once	TRBJ2-3	-	CASSFMLGTDTQYF	TGTGCCAGCAGTTTTATGTTAGGCACAGATACGCAGTATTTT
TRBV18	-	TRBJ2-1	TRBD2	CASSPGTSTNEQFF	TGTGCCAGCTCACCCGGGACTAGTACAAATGAGCAGTTCTTC
TRBV11-2	-	TRBJ1-4	TRBD1	CASSLGLVGTGNEKLFF	TGTGCCAGCAGCTTAGGTTTGGTGGGGACAGGGAATGAAAAACTGTTTTTT
TRBV7-9	-	TRBJ1-4	TRBD1	CASSGRDSNEKLFF	TGTGCCAGCAGCGGCCGGGACAGTAATGAAAAACTGTTTTTT
TRBV7-2	-	TRBJ2-7	TRBD1	CASRKASQGAYEQYF	TGTGCCAGCAGGAAGGCGTCCCAGGGGGCCTACGAGCAGTACTTC
TRBV27	-	TRBJ2-3	TRBD2	CASQRDLNTQYF	TGTGCCAGCCAGCGGGACCTCAATACGCAGTATTTT
TRBV7-2	-	TRBJ1-5	-	CASSPEQGTNQPQHF	TGTGCCAGCAGCCCGGAACAGGGTACCAATCAGCCCCAGCATTTT
TRBV19	-	TRBJ2-2	TRBD2	CASSMGLAGMKTGELFF	TGTGCCAGTAGTATGGGGCTAGCGGGGATGAAAACCGGGGAGCTGTTTTTT
TRBV4-3	once	TRBJ1-2	TRBD1	CASSHKDRKNYGYTF	TGCGCCAGCAGCCATAAGGACAGGAAAAACTATGGCTACACCTTC
TRBV14	-	TRBJ2-1	-	CASSQDSGGLEQFF	TGTGCCAGCAGCCAAGATTCAGGGGGGCTTGAGCAGTTCTTC
TRBV30	-	TRBJ2-2	-	CAWTVTGELFF	TGTGCCTGGACGGTCACCGGGGAGCTGTTTTTT
TRBV19	-	TRBJ1-5	-	CATGSHGGERNQPQHF	TGTGCCACCGGATCCCACGGGGGGGAACGCAATCAGCCCCAGCATTTT
TRBV5-4	-	TRBJ1-2	TRBD1	CASSVQGARGYTF	TGTGCCAGCAGCGTACAGGGGGCCCGGGGCTACACCTTC
TRBV29-1	few	TRBJ1-1	TRBD1	CSGASRGTNTEAFF	TGCAGCGGCGCTTCCAGGGGGACGAACACTGAAGCTTTCTTT
TRBV6-5	-	TRBJ2-2	-	CASRNRGFGGELFF	TGTGCCAGCAGAAACCGGGGGTTTGGCGGGGAGCTGTTTTTT
TRBV5-1	-	TRBJ2-6	TRBD1	CASSGRTGFGANVLTF	TGCGCCAGCAGCGGGAGGACAGGGTTCGGGGCCAACGTCCTGACTTTC
TRBV9	-	TRBJ1-3	TRBD1	CASSARDRYISGNTIYF	TGTGCCAGCAGCGCCCGGGACAGGTATATTTCTGGAAACACCATATATTTT
TRBV7-6	-	TRBJ1-2	TRBD1	CASSLAGQGYGYTF	TGTGCCAGCAGCTTAGCGGGACAGGGGTATGGCTACACCTTC
TRBV19	-	TRBJ1-2	-	CASSTWPFYGYTF	TGTGCCAGTAGTACATGGCCGTTCTATGGCTACACCTTC
TRBV27	-	TRBJ2-7	-	CASSSATGSYEQYF	TGTGCCAGCAGTTCCGCTACAGGGTCCTACGAGCAGTACTTC
TRBV4-3	-	TRBJ1-1	TRBD1	CASSQAGTGNTEAFF	TGCGCCAGCAGCCAGGCCGGGACAGGGAACACTGAAGCTTTCTTT
TRBV4-1	-	TRBJ2-7	-	CASSQVGQRSYEQYF	TGCGCCAGCAGCCAAGTTGGACAGCGATCCTACGAGCAGTACTTC